The rows below give T cell receptor beta chains drawn from one sample of a study of T-cell reconstitution after alpha-beta-depleted transplantation in children. TCRdb fed the PCR reads into MiXCR, producing one record per CDR3 protein. This table has almost 500,000 distinct CDR3 sequences, about 10% appearing once. The sample consisted of PBMCs, taken before TCRalphabeta/CD19-depleted stem cell transplant. These receptor sequences come from a child aged 2-15 years with inherited bone marrow failure, due to receive a stem cell transplant. The CDR3 runs from the conserved cysteine through the conserved F or W. The D gene is left open where the match is weak. Size tells how often a clone was seen (once, few, many) or the class of an expanded clone, and some rows leave it out.

D gene	J gene	V gene	clone size	CDR3 length	CDR3 DNA	CDR3 protein
.	TRBJ2-3	TRBV24-1	many	12	TGTGCCACCAGTGAGCGGGCAGATACGCAGTATTTT	CATSERADTQYF
.	TRBJ2-5	TRBV10-3	many	16	TGTGCCATCAGTGAGTCGAGCTGGACAGTCCAAGAGACCCAGTACTTC	CAISESSWTVQETQYF
.	TRBJ2-5	TRBV12-3/TRBV12-4	.	15	TGTGCCAGCAGTTTAGTTGGCGGGGTGACAGAGACCCAGTACTTC	CASSLVGGVTETQYF
TRBD2	TRBJ2-1	TRBV27	many	16	TGTGCCAGCAGTTTATGGGCCGGGGGGATTTTCAATGAGCAGTTCTTC	CASSLWAGGIFNEQFF
TRBD1	TRBJ1-1	TRBV11-3	many	13	TGTGCCAGCAGCGCTACAGGGGGCACTGAAGCTTTCTTT	CASSATGGTEAFF
.	TRBJ2-1	TRBV27	few	12	TGTGCCAGCAGTTTCCTAGGGACTCCGGAGTTCTTC	CASSFLGTPEFF
TRBD1	TRBJ2-5	TRBV28	many	16	TGTGCCAGCAGTTCCCGATCCGGGACAGGGAGGGAGACCCAGTACTTC	CASSSRSGTGRETQYF
TRBD2	TRBJ2-1	TRBV29-1	many	14	TGCAGCGTTGACTGGGCGGGGGCCTACAATGAGCAGTTCTTC	CSVDWAGAYNEQFF
.	TRBJ2-7	TRBV28	many	14	TGTGCCAGCAGTTTTGGGCTGAGACCCTACGAGCAGTACTTC	CASSFGLRPYEQYF
TRBD1	TRBJ2-7	TRBV3-1	few	15	TGTGCCAGCAGCCCGTGGGACAGGGGGCTCGACGAGCAGTACTTC	CASSPWDRGLDEQYF
TRBD1	TRBJ1-1	TRBV5-1	many	13	TGTGCCAGCAGAGGACAGGGGAACACTGAAGCTTTCTTT	CASRGQGNTEAFF
.	TRBJ2-2	TRBV29-1	many	14	TGCAGCGTTGACGAGGGGCTGAGACCCGGGGAGCTGTTTTTT	CSVDEGLRPGELFF
.	TRBJ2-1	TRBV20-1	.	12	TGCAGTGCTAGTCCCTGGGCAAGTGAGCAGTTCTTC	CSASPWASEQFF
.	TRBJ2-6	TRBV20-1	many	18	TGCAGTGCTAGAGATCTATCTAGCCGGAGCTCTGGGGCCAACGTCCTGACTTTC	CSARDLSSRSSGANVLTF
.	TRBJ1-2	TRBV12-3/TRBV12-4	many	13	TGTGCCAGCAGTTATCCGGGCACCTATGGCTACACCTTC	CASSYPGTYGYTF
TRBD1	TRBJ2-1	TRBV19	many	15	TGTGCCAGTAGCCTGGTGGGGACAGGCTACAATGAGCAGTTCTTC	CASSLVGTGYNEQFF
TRBD1	TRBJ2-7	TRBV5-1	many	15	TGCGCCAGCAGCGCATCGCCGGGACAGGGAGCCGAGCAGTACTTC	CASSASPGQGAEQYF
TRBD1	TRBJ2-1	TRBV20-1	many	14	TGCAGTGCTAGCCTGGGGACAGTGTACAATGAGCAGTTCTTC	CSASLGTVYNEQFF
TRBD1	TRBJ2-5	TRBV18	many	15	TGTGCCAGCTCAACCTGGGACAGGGTTCAAGAGACCCAGTACTTC	CASSTWDRVQETQYF
TRBD1	TRBJ1-1	TRBV29-1	many	16	TGCAGCGCGGAATCCCGACAGGGCCCCAGGAACACTGAAGCTTTCTTT	CSAESRQGPRNTEAFF
TRBD1	TRBJ2-1	TRBV4-3	many	15	TGCGCCAGCGAAATCAGAGGGGGCGCTAGGAATGAGCAGTTCTTC	CASEIRGGARNEQFF
TRBD2	TRBJ2-7	TRBV15	many	15	TGTGCCACCAGCCCGGGACTAGCGGTTACCTACGAGCAGTACTTC	CATSPGLAVTYEQYF
.	TRBJ1-1	TRBV5-1	many	13	TGCGCCAGCAGCTCGCAAGAGAACACTGAAGCTTTCTTT	CASSSQENTEAFF
.	TRBJ2-7	TRBV6-1	.	17	TGTGCCAGCAGCCAATTAGCCCCGGGACCGAGCTCCTACGAGCAGTACTTC	CASSQLAPGPSSYEQYF
.	TRBJ1-2	TRBV5-1	many	14	TGCGCCAGCAGCTTGTCCGACGGAAACTATGGCTACACCTTC	CASSLSDGNYGYTF
.	TRBJ2-2	TRBV12-3/TRBV12-4	many	12	TGTGCCAGCAGCTTAGCCCCCGGGGAGCTGTTTTTT	CASSLAPGELFF
.	TRBJ2-3	TRBV2	.	12	TGTGCCAGCACGGCTAGCACAGATACGCAGTATTTT	CASTASTDTQYF
TRBD2	TRBJ2-7	TRBV3-1	few	15	TGTGCCAGCAGCCAGTCTAGCGGGAGAGGGTACGAGCAGTACTTC	CASSQSSGRGYEQYF
.	TRBJ1-4	TRBV11-2	few	15	TGTGCCAGCAGCCACCGGGACCCCGCATTTGAAAAACTGTTTTTT	CASSHRDPAFEKLFF
.	TRBJ2-1	TRBV6-1	.	15	TGTGCCAGCAGTGCCCAAGGGGGAGGGAAAGATGAGCAGTTCTTC	CASSAQGGGKDEQFF
.	TRBJ1-5	TRBV28	many	15	TGTGCCAGCAGTTTGGGCCATATCGGCAATCAGCCCCAGCATTTT	CASSLGHIGNQPQHF
.	TRBJ2-2	TRBV7-8	.	16	TGTGCCAGCAGCCCCCCCCACCGGGTGAACACCGGGGAGCTGTTTTTT	CASSPPHRVNTGELFF
.	TRBJ2-7	TRBV10-3	few	15	TGTGCCATCAGCCCTCACCGGGACGCCAGCTACGAGCAGTACTTC	CAISPHRDASYEQYF
TRBD2	TRBJ2-5	TRBV4-3	many	14	TGCGCCAGCAGCCAAGACGCTAGCGGAGAGACCCAGTACTTC	CASSQDASGETQYF
.	TRBJ2-1	TRBV27	few	16	TGTGCCAGCAGTCCGACCCTAGCAGATTCCTACAATGAGCAGTTCTTC	CASSPTLADSYNEQFF
TRBD1	TRBJ2-7	TRBV4-1	many	17	TGCGCCAGCAGCCACCCAGCCCGGGACAGCAGCTCCTACGAGCAGTACTTC	CASSHPARDSSSYEQYF
TRBD1	TRBJ2-7	TRBV12-3/TRBV12-4	many	14	TGTGCCAGCAGTGACCGGGACAGGGGCACCGAGCAGTACTTC	CASSDRDRGTEQYF
TRBD1	TRBJ2-5	TRBV25-1	many	16	TGTGCCAGCAGTGACCGGGACAGGGGGCGTCGGGAGACCCAGTACTTC	CASSDRDRGRRETQYF
.	TRBJ1-1	TRBV12-3/TRBV12-4	.	17	TGTGCCAGCAGTTTTTGGTTGAGACAGAACATGAACACTGAAGCTTTCTTT	CASSFWLRQNMNTEAFF
.	TRBJ2-1	TRBV12-3/TRBV12-4	many	12	TGTGCCAGCATAGGGACTCTCAATGAGCAGTTCTTC	CASIGTLNEQFF
TRBD1	TRBJ2-3	TRBV27	.	16	TGTGCCAGCAGTTCCGGGACAGGGGGCATGACAGATACGCAGTATTTT	CASSSGTGGMTDTQYF
.	TRBJ1-2	TRBV6-1	many	14	TGTGCCAGCAGTGAAGCCGGATCTAACTATGGCTACACCTTC	CASSEAGSNYGYTF
TRBD2	TRBJ2-5	TRBV11-2	.	19	TGTGCCAGCAGCTTTCTCTTGGGACTAGCGGGAGTGGTCCAAGAGACCCAGTACTTC	CASSFLLGLAGVVQETQYF
.	TRBJ2-4	TRBV7-2	many	15	TGTGCCAGCAGCTTAGACGGGAACACCAAAAACATTCAGTACTTC	CASSLDGNTKNIQYF
.	TRBJ2-2	TRBV28	many	16	TGTGCCAGCAGTGGACTCAGGCAGGGGTTCACCGGGGAGCTGTTTTTT	CASSGLRQGFTGELFF
.	TRBJ2-1	TRBV9	.	14	TGTGCCAGCAGCCTCTCGGGCAGGAATGATGAGCAGTTCTTC	CASSLSGRNDEQFF
TRBD2	TRBJ2-7	TRBV5-1	many	14	TGCGCCAGCAGCTTGGAGCGGGAGGGTTACGAGCAGTACTTC	CASSLEREGYEQYF
.	TRBJ2-3	TRBV20-1	many	13	TGCAGTGCCTCGACTTACGGCACAGATACGCAGTATTTT	CSASTYGTDTQYF
TRBD2	TRBJ2-7	TRBV10-1	many	14	TGCGCCAGCAGTGAGTTAGCGGGAATCTCCGAGCAGTACTTC	CASSELAGISEQYF
.	TRBJ2-1	TRBV27	many	16	TGTGCCAGCAGCCAAAGCCAGGGGATTTCCTACAATGAGCAGTTCTTC	CASSQSQGISYNEQFF
TRBD1	TRBJ1-5	TRBV20-1	many	15	TGCAGTGCTAGCGGGGAGACAGGGGAATATCAGCCCCAGCATTTT	CSASGETGEYQPQHF
.	TRBJ2-7	TRBV13	few	13	TGTGCCAGTAATCAGGGTAGCTCCTACGAGCAGTACTTC	CASNQGSSYEQYF
.	TRBJ2-2	TRBV28	many	15	TGTGCCAGCAGTTTCAGAGGGCCGAACACCGGGGAGCTGTTTTTT	CASSFRGPNTGELFF